The clone carrying this TCR beta chain showed up many times. Its target is unknown. Per the germline V gene, CDR1 is SGHKS and CDR2 is YYEKEE (reference sequence). Trimming cost V 2 bases and J 0 bases, with 10 bases left between them. This CDR3 has 15 amino acids. The data stem from a study of response to subunit inactivated influenza vaccine. Study-level findings and limits: Authors suggested each seasonal influenza vaccination recruits few new T cells.

TCRdb re-called the RT-PCR reads with MiXCR, one entry per CDR3 protein. The data show over 650,000 distinct CDR3 sequences, roughly 20% seen once. This chain uses TRBV5-5 with TRBJ2-3; no firm D call. This sample comprised PBMCs from blood, obtained 5 days after vaccination. This clonotype was obtained from a man aged 50-59 years who received an inactivated influenza vaccine. The CDR3 protein is CASSLSFSSTDTQYF. In nucleotides, the CDR3 is TGTGCCAGCAGCTTAAGCTTCTCGAGCACAGATACGCAGTATTTT.